Below are 8 T cell receptor beta chains sequenced from a single sample in a study of Graves' ophthalmopathy and Graves' hyperthyroidism. Amplifying from RNA transcripts, the study obtained TCR beta CDR3 regions. Second-round multiplex PCR came after first-round RT-PCR with HTBI primers. TCRdb re-called the multiplex PCR reads through MiXCR, storing one row per CDR3 protein. The profile shows fewer than 600,000 distinct CDR3 sequences, approximately 15% of them singletons. Specimen: blood. These receptors were obtained from a woman aged 25 to 39 with Graves' ophthalmopathy.

The chain has TRBV2 and TRBJ2-2; 9 bases align to TRBD2. CDR1 is SNHLY and CDR2 is FYNNEI in the germline V gene. The CDR3 extends over 15 amino acids. V shed 7 bases, J shed 6 bases, and the junction held 9 bases outside the gene matches. CDR3 protein: CASMGASGMAGELFF. CDR3 sequence (DNA): TGTGCCAGCATGGGGGCTAGCGGGATGGCCGGGGAGCTGTTTTTT.

Ten or more counts support this clonotype. The V call is TRBV7-2, the J call TRBJ1-1; tentative D call: TRBD1 (6 bases). Germline V lookup: CDR1 SGHTA, CDR2 FQGNSA. V lost 5 bases and J 5 bases, leaving 12 bases between the germline ends. The CDR3 covers 13 residues. CDR3 in DNA: TGTGCCAGCAGCCCCCACAGGGCGACTGAAGCTTTCTTT. It codes for CASSPHRATEAFF.

The CDR3 is CASSSFSPLHF. The DNA of the CDR3 is TGTGCCAGCAGCTCCTTTTCACCCCTCCACTTT. The chain combines TRBV12-3 or TRBV12-4 with TRBJ1-6; D gene unclear. Trimming removed 6 bases from V and 9 bases from J, with 6 bases in between. The CDR3 has 11 residues.

In its sample, this clonotype was seen many times. The chain employs TRBV15 and TRBJ2-7, with D unresolved. The CDR3 has 13 residues. Trimming took off 3 bases at V and 4 bases at J, with 10 bases between the two ends. CDR1 and CDR2 from the germline V gene are LNHNV and YYDKDF (reference sequence). The CDR3 spells CATSSGRSYEQYF. In DNA, the CDR3 is TGTGCCACCAGCAGCGGGCGGTCTTACGAGCAGTACTTC.

This clonotype showed up many times. The chain links TRBV30 to TRBJ1-5; D not resolved. The CDR3 consists of 20 residues. Germline V gene data show CDR1 as GTSNPN and CDR2 as SVGIG (reference sequence). Deletions cut 0 bases from V and 5 bases from J, with 29 bases between. The CDR3 loop reads CAWSVRGSPGWKDLHQPQHF. CDR3 DNA: TGTGCCTGGAGTGTAAGAGGATCCCCGGGGTGGAAAGACCTACATCAGCCCCAGCATTTT.

This clonotype was counted at least ten times. V usage is TRBV11-2 and J usage is TRBJ2-7; D not certain. V dropped 4 bases and J dropped 3 bases, with 13 bases sitting between them. This CDR3 is 14 amino acids long. Germline V gene sequence: CDR1 SGHAT, CDR2 FQNNGV. Here the CDR3 DNA reads TGTGCCAGCAGCTCCGCACTTCGATACTACGAGCAGTACTTC. It encodes CASSSALRYYEQYF.

The chain is built from TRBV6-2 or TRBV6-3 and TRBJ2-7, with 9 bases identical to TRBD1. The CDR3 runs 15 residues. V gave up 6 bases and J gave up 7 bases; unmatched junction bases: 13. Germline CDR1 MNHEY, CDR2 SVGEGT. The CDR3 nucleotides are TGTGCCAGCAGAGCCCAACCGGGACAGGGAGGGGAGCAGTACTTC. Its protein product is CASRAQPGQGGEQYF.

This chain links TRBV6-1 with TRBJ2-7; 10 nucleotides agree with TRBD2. The CDR3 extends over 15 amino acids. Losses at the gene ends were 8 bases for V and 3 bases for J; bases not matched to a gene: 10. Germline CDR1 is MNHNS and CDR2 is SASEGT. The chain's CDR3 is CASLTSGGDNYEQYF. DNA of the CDR3: TGTGCCAGCTTAACCAGCGGGGGGGATAACTACGAGCAGTACTTC.